The TCR beta chain under discussion was sequenced for a study of CD8 T cells in ankylosing spondylitis. Study outcomes and limitations: It appeared that ankylosing spondylitis blood was characterized by a TCR beta motif of about 8 highly homologous variants. In reactive arthritis synovial fluid and blood, some motif variants had been reported before.

The CDR3 contains 14 residues. V was clipped by 3 bases and J by 2 bases, with 10 bases between them. Germline V gene lookup returns CDR1 SGHTA and CDR2 FQGNSA. With regard to this clonotype: The antigen is undetermined.

In making TCR beta libraries, quantitative 5'-RACE with molecular barcodes was used. TCRdb analysed the 5' RACE reads with MiXCR anew, one entry per CDR3 protein. The table records about 540,000 distinct CDR3 sequences, approximately 11% of them present only once. Source material: blood, either unsorted or a sorted T cell fraction (not recorded which). The TCR originated in a male donor with ankylosing spondylitis. The V call is TRBV7-2, the J call TRBJ1-2, with D perhaps matching TRBD1 (6 bases). CDR3 sequence (DNA): TGTGCCAGCAGCTTGAACAGGGAAAACTATGGCTACACCTTC. Amino acid sequence: CASSLNRENYGYTF. The variable domain in full, with the rest retrieved from reference TRBV7-2 and TRBJ1-2, is GAGVSQSPSNKVTEKGKDVELRCDPISGHTALYWYRQSLGQGLEFLIYFQGNSAPDKSGLPSDRFSAERTGGSVSTLTIQRTQQEDSAVYLCASSLNRENYGYTFGSGTRLTVV.